These 18 T cell receptor beta chains originate from one sample sequenced in a study of blood T cell repertoires in COVID-19. Produced via immunoSEQ multiplex PCR; TCRdb's table is partial and in-frame only. The sample shows around 480,000 clones, about 90% of them seen only once. The material sequenced was PBMCs or T cells enriched from blood (not recorded which). The receptors were sampled from a woman aged 18-29 years who had recovered from COVID-19.

This clone was counted only a few times. The chain is built from TRBV29-1 and TRBJ1-6; 9 positions agree with TRBD1. Trimming at V came to 5 bases and at J to 8 bases, leaving 1 base not matched to a gene. Germline V gene lookup returns CDR1 SQVTM and CDR2 ANQGSEA. The CDR3 covers 12 residues. This CDR3 reads CSVRDRDSPLHF. The CDR3 DNA sequence: TGCAGCGTTAGGGACAGGGATTCACCCCTCCACTTT.

This chain connects TRBV7-2 to TRBJ2-7; D gene unclear. The V end was cut by 2 bases, the J end by 3 bases, with 8 bases between. The CDR3 contains 13 residues. CDR1 is SGHTA, CDR2 FQGNSA, per germline. In DNA, the CDR3 is TGTGCCAGCAGCTTATCGGTGATCTACGAGCAGTACTTC. Amino acids: CASSLSVIYEQYF.

The chain employs TRBV3-1 (or the pseudogene TRBV3-2) and TRBJ1-3; D unresolved. Trimming cost V 1 base and J 4 bases, with 8 bases left between them. Germline CDR1 reads LGHDT; CDR2 reads YNNKEL (reference sequence). CDR3 length: 14 residues. The chain's CDR3 is CASSQVRTGNTIYF. The CDR3 DNA sequence: TGTGCCAGCAGCCAAGTCAGAACGGGAAACACCATATATTTT.

This sequence joins TRBV4-2 and TRBJ2-7, with TRBD2 identical over 13 bases. The CDR3 runs to 18 residues. The junction had 11 bases not matched to a gene; V was cut back by 6 bases and J by 0 bases. Looked up from germline, CDR1 is LGHNA and CDR2 is YNFKEQ. The chain's CDR3 is CASSLGLAGTPDSYEQYF. The CDR3, as DNA: TGTGCCAGCAGTTTGGGACTAGCGGGGACACCCGACTCCTACGAGCAGTACTTC.

The V call is TRBV5-1, the J call TRBJ2-5, with 7 bases matching TRBD1. The trim removed 3 bases at V and 3 bases at J, leaving 2 bases unmatched. Germline CDR1 is SGHRS and CDR2 is YFSETQ. The CDR3 spans 13 residues. The CDR3 reads CASSWDREETQYF. The CDR3 bases are TGCGCCAGCAGCTGGGACAGAGAAGAGACCCAGTACTTC.

The V gene is TRBV28, the J gene TRBJ1-3, with no clear D. The CDR3 runs to 12 residues. Germline V gives CDR1 MDHEN, CDR2 SYDVKM. V was pared by 6 bases and J by 2 bases, with 5 bases between. CDR3: CASREAGNTIYF. The DNA of the CDR3 is TGTGCCAGCAGGGAGGCTGGAAACACCATATATTTT.

This sequence joins TRBV25-1 and TRBJ2-1; 9 bases map to TRBD2. V trimming: 1 base; J trimming: 4 bases; junction bases outside the gene matches: 11. CDR3 size: 18 residues. Germline values: CDR1 MGHDK, CDR2 SYGVNS. CDR3 residues: CASSESGSMAGGYNEQFF. The CDR3, as DNA: TGTGCCAGCAGTGAATCGGGGAGCATGGCGGGGGGGTACAATGAGCAGTTCTTC.

This clone has only a few counts. V usage is TRBV30 and J usage is TRBJ1-2, with 7 positions matching TRBD1. Germline V gives CDR1 GTSNPN, CDR2 SVGIG (reference sequence). The junction had 10 bases not matched to a gene; V was cut back by 2 bases and J by 7 bases. This CDR3 is built from 14 residues. This CDR3 reads CAWSRPTGSGGYTF. Written as DNA, the CDR3 is TGTGCCTGGAGTCGACCGACAGGGTCTGGTGGCTACACCTTC.

The chain uses TRBV3-1 (or the pseudogene TRBV3-2) and TRBJ1-1, with unresolved D. Trimming took 3 bases from V and 5 from J, leaving 10 bases between them. Germline assignment: CDR1 LGHDT and CDR2 YNNKEL (reference sequence). This CDR3 spans 13 amino acids. The CDR3 DNA follows: TGTGCCAGCAGCCACAATTCCAGGACTGAAGCTTTCTTT. Residues: CASSHNSRTEAFF.

This chain uses TRBV23-1 with TRBJ2-2; D is possibly TRBD2 (5 bases). TRBV23-1 is labeled an ORF, and its function is uncertain. The CDR3 has 15 residues. Trimming took off 11 bases at V and 5 bases at J, with 21 bases between the two ends. CDR3 sequence (DNA): TGCGCCCTCGCAGTAGAGGAGGTTAGGACCGGGGAGCTGTTTTTT. It is translated as CALAVEEVRTGELFF.

This chain connects TRBV27 to TRBJ1-1, with a tentative D call TRBD1 (6 bases). Germline values: CDR1 MNHEY, CDR2 SMNVEV (reference sequence). The CDR3 sequence is 14 residues long. Trimming took 4 bases from V and 2 from J, leaving 11 bases between them. The CDR3 DNA sequence: TGTGCCAGCAGTTATGGACAGACTAACACTGAAGCTTTCTTT. This encodes CASSYGQTNTEAFF.

The rearrangement uses TRBV29-1 and TRBJ1-4, with a tentative D call TRBD1 (6 bases). The germline V and J ends were trimmed by 1 base and 8 bases, with 11 bases remaining between them. In germline, CDR1 is SQVTM, CDR2 ANQGSEA. This CDR3 comprises 13 residues. The CDR3 loop reads CSVEGGLGEKLFF. CDR3 nucleotide sequence: TGCAGCGTTGAAGGGGGGCTAGGGGAAAAACTGTTTTTT.

The chain links TRBV27 to TRBJ1-5, with D possibly being TRBD1 (5 bases). V lost 2 bases and J 9 bases, leaving 17 bases between the germline ends. Germline values: CDR1 MNHEY, CDR2 SMNVEV (reference sequence). This CDR3 contains 15 residues. CDR3 amino acids: CASSLSGAVTGPQHF. DNA of the CDR3: TGTGCCAGCAGTTTAAGTGGGGCGGTCACAGGGCCCCAGCATTTT.

This sequence joins TRBV2 and TRBJ1-1; maybe TRBD1 (5 bases). This CDR3 region has 15 residues. V was shortened by 5 bases and J by 0 bases, with 13 bases between the two germline ends. Germline V gene data show CDR1 as SNHLY and CDR2 as FYNNEI. The CDR3 is CASSLQGPMNTEAFF. The CDR3 region has the DNA TGTGCCAGCAGTCTCCAGGGCCCCATGAACACTGAAGCTTTCTTT. The complete variable domain, with remaining parts taken from reference TRBV2 and TRBJ1-1, reads EPEVTQTPSHQVTQMGQEVILRCVPISNHLYFYWYRQILGQKVEFLVSFYNNEISEKSEIFDDQFSVERPDGSNFTLKIRSTKLEDSAMYFCASSLQGPMNTEAFFGQGTRLTVV.

The gene calls are TRBV11-2 and TRBJ2-1, with 8 bases that match TRBD2. CDR3 length: 16 residues. The germline V gene encodes CDR1 SGHAT and CDR2 FQNNGV. V was pared by 3 bases and J by 5 bases, with 9 bases of the junction left unmatched. The CDR3 region is CASSFDGGGLNNEQFF. Here the CDR3 DNA reads TGTGCCAGCAGCTTCGACGGGGGGGGTTTGAACAATGAGCAGTTCTTC.

The J gene is TRBJ1-5, the V gene TRBV5-1; 7 bases align to TRBD1. The CDR3 spans 16 residues. Germline values: CDR1 SGHRS, CDR2 YFSETQ. V was clipped by 4 bases and J by 6 bases; unmatched bases: 13. Here the CDR3 DNA reads TGCGCCAGCAGCCCAGGGGGGACCCTGGGGCCTCAGCCCCAGCATTTT. It yields the protein CASSPGGTLGPQPQHF.

V usage is TRBV18 and J usage is TRBJ2-5; no firm D call. This CDR3 is 11 amino acids long. The germline V and J ends were trimmed by 5 bases and 3 bases, with 4 bases remaining between them. From germline, CDR1 is KGHSH and CDR2 LQKENI. The CDR3 nucleotides are TGTGCCAGCTCAGGAGAAGAGACCCAGTACTTC. Protein product: CASSGEETQYF. Together with reference TRBV18 and TRBJ2-5, the CDR3 gives the full variable domain: NAGVMQNPRHLVRRRGQEARLRCSPMKGHSHVYWYRQLPEEGLKFMVYLQKENIIDESGMPKERFSAEFPKEGPSILRIQQVVRGDSAAYFCASSGEETQYFGPGTRLLVL.

CDR3 nucleotide sequence: TGTGCCATGATTAGTGTCAGGGGGGTCACCGGGGAGCTGTTTTTT. It translates to CAMISVRGVTGELFF. The chain carries TRBV15 and TRBJ2-2; TRBD1 might be the D (7 bases). V gave up 10 bases and J gave up 4 bases, with 19 bases separating them. The germline CDR1 and CDR2 sequences are LNHNV and YYDKDF (reference sequence). The CDR3 runs to 15 residues.